These 20 T cell receptor beta chains were sequenced from one sample in a study of T cell repertoires in cytomegalovirus infection. TCRdb fed the reads into MiXCR, producing one record per CDR3 protein. This sample has more than 650,000 distinct CDR3 sequences; 35% to 40% occur once, and the top ten carry 2.8%. Sample: PBMCs. All receptors derive from a human donor in good health (CMV status not recorded). Some clones in this sample may be carry-over from other donors' samples.

The chain employs TRBV24-1 and TRBJ2-2, with 10 bases identical to TRBD1. Germline V gene lookup returns CDR1 KGHDR and CDR2 SFDVKD. CDR3 size: 21 residues. V lost 0 bases, J lost 1 base, and 13 bases stayed unmatched. CDR3 bases: TGTGCCACCAGTGATTTGGTGTGGGGACAGGGGAATCCGCAGAACACCGGGGAGCTGTTTTTT. Amino acid sequence: CATSDLVWGQGNPQNTGELFF.

The V gene is TRBV25-1, the J gene TRBJ1-3; D ambiguous. The CDR3 is made up of 17 amino acids. CDR1 and CDR2 from the germline V gene are MGHDK and SYGVNS. The V end was cut by 0 bases, the J end by 0 bases, with 12 bases between. As DNA, the CDR3 is TGTGCCAGCAGTGAATATAAGGGCGGGAGCTCTGGAAACACCATATATTTT. It specifies CASSEYKGGSSGNTIYF.

V usage is TRBV6-6 and J usage is TRBJ1-4; D is uncertain. CDR1 MNHNY and CDR2 SVGAGI come from the germline V gene (reference sequence). Trimming stripped 4 bases from V and 5 bases from J, with 14 bases between. The CDR3 spans 15 residues. CDR3 in amino acids: CASSFLTPVNEKLFF. Written as DNA, the CDR3 is TGTGCCAGCAGTTTCCTGACGCCGGTGAATGAAAAACTGTTTTTT.

The V call is TRBV29-1, the J call TRBJ1-5, with 7 bases aligning to TRBD1. CDR1 SQVTM and CDR2 ANQGSEA come from the germline V gene. This CDR3 comprises 13 residues. J gave up 6 bases and V 7 bases, and 9 bases lay outside the gene matches. CDR3 region: CSARTGPSQPQHF. CDR3 nucleotides: TGCAGCGCCCGGACAGGCCCCAGTCAGCCCCAGCATTTT.

This clonotype has a count of ten or more. The chain couples TRBV7-2 to TRBJ1-1, with 7 bases matching TRBD1. With V trimmed by 5 bases and J by 4 bases, 7 bases remained unmatched. The germline gives CDR1 SGHTA, CDR2 FQGNSA. This CDR3 is built from 14 residues. Here the CDR3 DNA reads TGTGCCAGCAGCCTTAGGGGGCGCGGCACTGAAGCTTTCTTT. Amino acids: CASSLRGRGTEAFF.

The chain joins TRBV7-9 to TRBJ2-7; perhaps TRBD2 as D (6 bases). Deletions cut 5 bases from V and 6 bases from J, with 23 bases between. CDR3 size: 16 residues. Germline assignment: CDR1 SEHNR and CDR2 FQNEAQ (reference sequence). CDR3 protein: CASSPRPVSGEGEQYF. CDR3 bases: TGTGCCAGCAGCCCCCGCCCAGTGTCGGGGGAAGGCGAGCAGTACTTC.

This clonotype was counted at least ten times. The chain carries TRBV28 and TRBJ2-2, with 8 nucleotides matching TRBD2. V lost 8 bases, J lost 4 bases, and 9 bases stayed unmatched. Germline CDR1 and CDR2: MDHEN and SYDVKM. This CDR3 is 15 amino acids long. For the CDR3, the DNA is TGTGCCAGCTTCCCGGCGGGGGGATCCACCGGGGAGCTGTTTTTT. Its protein is CASFPAGGSTGELFF.

V is TRBV20-1 and J is TRBJ2-7, with a possible D match to TRBD1 (6 bases). Germline V gene sequence: CDR1 DFQATT, CDR2 SNEGSKA (reference sequence). The CDR3 is made up of 13 amino acids. V was cut by 0 bases and J by 3 bases, with 9 bases left in between. CDR3 DNA sequence: TGCAGTGCTAGAGACCGGACAGTCTACGAGCAGTACTTC. Translating gives CSARDRTVYEQYF.

The chain combines TRBV7-2 with TRBJ2-5, with 15 bases lining up with TRBD2. There are 16 residues in the CDR3. The germline CDR1 and CDR2 sequences are SGHTA and FQGNSA. Losses at the gene ends were 5 bases for V and 2 bases for J; bases not matched to a gene: 3. The CDR3 reads CASSVGTSGGQETQYF. CDR3 sequence (DNA): TGTGCCAGCAGCGTGGGGACTAGCGGGGGGCAAGAGACCCAGTACTTC.

The chain employs TRBV28 and TRBJ1-1, with 8 bases that match TRBD1. Trimming removed 0 bases from V and 0 bases from J; junction bases left unmatched: 3. Germline V gene lookup returns CDR1 MDHEN and CDR2 SYDVKM. CDR3 length: 16 residues. In DNA form, the CDR3 reads TGTGCCAGCAGTTTATGGACAGGGGTTATGAACACTGAAGCTTTCTTT. The encoded protein is CASSLWTGVMNTEAFF.

This clonotype was recorded a few times. The CDR3 is CASNSGGFNQPQHF. CDR3 nucleotide sequence: TGTGCCAGCAATTCTGGGGGCTTCAACCAGCCCCAGCATTTT. The rearrangement uses TRBV6-2 or TRBV6-3 and TRBJ1-5; possibly TRBD1 for D (6 bases). Looked up from germline, CDR1 is MNHEY and CDR2 is SVGEGT. The CDR3 sequence is 14 residues long. V was clipped by 7 bases and J by 7 bases, with 17 bases between them.

The sample holds a few counts of this clonotype. CDR3: CASSTSGELFF. The CDR3 DNA is TGTGCCAGTAGTACGAGCGGGGAGCTGTTTTTT. V gene TRBV19 combines with J gene TRBJ2-2, with D uncertain. The length of the CDR3 is 11 residues. V was pared by 4 bases and J by 7 bases, with 4 bases between. The germline V gene encodes CDR1 LNHDA and CDR2 SQIVND (reference sequence).

The chain is built from TRBV20-1 and TRBJ2-3; D perhaps matches TRBD2 (5 bases). This CDR3 region has 11 residues. Germline CDR1 reads DFQATT; CDR2 reads SNEGSKA (reference sequence). V shed 5 bases and J shed 12 bases, with 15 bases lying between them. DNA for the CDR3: TGCAGTGCTCTACTAGACGGGTCCCAGTATTTT. Residues: CSALLDGSQYF.

This clonotype was detected only a few times. The genes are TRBV28 and TRBJ1-2; TRBD1 aligns across 8 bases. J was trimmed by 3 bases and V by 8 bases; bases with no gene match: 8. CDR1 and CDR2 from the germline V gene are MDHEN and SYDVKM. The CDR3 sequence is 14 residues long. CDR3 amino acids: CASATYRGDYGYTF. CDR3 bases: TGTGCCAGCGCCACTTACAGGGGGGACTATGGCTACACCTTC.

This clonotype was seen a handful of times. This chain joins TRBV20-1 and TRBJ2-3; D unresolved. Trimming stripped 0 bases from V and 4 bases from J, with 8 bases between. Germline-derived CDR1 and CDR2 are DFQATT and SNEGSKA (reference sequence). The CDR3 loop spans 13 amino acids. This CDR3 reads CSARDSRSDTQYF. The DNA of the CDR3 is TGCAGTGCTAGAGATTCTAGGTCAGATACGCAGTATTTT.

The V and J genes are TRBV24-1 and TRBJ2-5; no definite D call. Germline V CDR1 and CDR2: KGHDR, SFDVKD. This CDR3 has 17 residues. Trimming took off 1 base at V and 1 base at J, with 15 bases between the two ends. The chain's CDR3 is CATSDFRPTRAQETQYF. DNA of the CDR3: TGTGCCACCAGTGATTTCAGGCCCACAAGGGCCCAAGAGACCCAGTACTTC.

This clonotype was observed a handful of times. V gene TRBV6-5 combines with J gene TRBJ2-3; tentative D call: TRBD2 (6 bases). Germline lookup yields CDR1 MNHEY and CDR2 SVGAGI. This CDR3 region has 15 residues. Trimming removed 6 bases from V and 4 bases from J, with 17 bases in between. The CDR3 spells CASSGRSSEPDTQYF. The CDR3 DNA follows: TGTGCCAGCAGCGGACGGTCTAGCGAGCCAGATACGCAGTATTTT.

In this sample, this clonotype turned up a few times. The limits of the CDR3 on the DNA are not certain, so only TCRdb's listed CDR3 is given. The chain couples TRBV2 to TRBJ1-1; the DNA was not compared with TRBD1, the D call given in the table. The CDR3 is 13 residues long, ends included. Germline V gene data show CDR1 as SNHLY and CDR2 as FYNNEI. The CDR3 spells CASSDSGQGEAFF.

This clonotype was recorded a few times. The V call is TRBV19, the J call TRBJ1-3; D is possibly TRBD1 (5 bases). CDR1 and CDR2 from the germline V gene are LNHDA and SQIVND (reference sequence). The CDR3 has 16 residues. Deletions cut 3 bases from V and 0 bases from J, with 12 bases between. The CDR3 loop is CASSIGAGRSGNTIYF. The CDR3 DNA reads as TGTGCCAGTAGTATCGGTGCGGGACGCTCTGGAAACACCATATATTTT. The variable domain in full, completed from reference TRBV19 and TRBJ1-3, reads DGGITQSPKYLFRKEGQNVTLSCEQNLNHDAMYWYRQDPGQGLRLIYYSQIVNDFQKGDIAEGYSVSREKKESFPLTVTSAQKNPTAFYLCASSIGAGRSGNTIYFGEGSWLTVV.

The chain joins TRBV12-3 or TRBV12-4 to TRBJ1-6; the D gene is possibly TRBD1 (5 bases). V shed 4 bases and J shed 5 bases, with 15 bases lying between them. This CDR3 spans 16 amino acids. CDR3 DNA: TGTGCCAGCAGTTCGCGAAGACAGCTACATAATTCACCCCTCCACTTT. Translating gives CASSSRRQLHNSPLHF.